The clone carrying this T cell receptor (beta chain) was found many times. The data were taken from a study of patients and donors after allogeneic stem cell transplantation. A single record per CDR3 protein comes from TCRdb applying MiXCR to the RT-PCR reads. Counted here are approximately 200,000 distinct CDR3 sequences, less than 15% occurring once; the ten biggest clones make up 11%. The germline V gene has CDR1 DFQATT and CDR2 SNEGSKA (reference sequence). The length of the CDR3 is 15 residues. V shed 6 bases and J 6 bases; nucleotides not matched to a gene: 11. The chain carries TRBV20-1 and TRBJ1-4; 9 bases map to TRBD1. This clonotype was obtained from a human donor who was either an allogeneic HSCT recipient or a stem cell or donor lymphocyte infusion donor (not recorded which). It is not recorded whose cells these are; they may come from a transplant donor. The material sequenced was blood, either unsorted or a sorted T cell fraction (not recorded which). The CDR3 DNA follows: TGCAGTGCGTCTTCGGGACAGGGTGGTTATGAAAAACTGTTTTTT. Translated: CSASSGQGGYEKLFF.